The present TCR beta chain was sequenced within a study of blood T cell repertoires in COVID-19. J was trimmed by 5 bases and V by 3 bases; bases with no gene match: 10. Germline V lookup: CDR1 MGHDK, CDR2 SYGVNS. The CDR3 is made up of 16 amino acids. How the authors handled the data: Amplified reference gene primers provided the basis for estimating nucleated cell counts. Sequenced by immunoSEQ multiplex PCR; TCRdb stores in-frame clones only, minus some. The V and J calls and clone size were taken over from that table, and D and trimming were inferred from the DNA. The repertoire includes some 120,000 clones, approximately 89% of them detected once, and around 4.5% sits in the top ten.

The sequenced sample consisted of peripheral blood. The clonotype was recovered from a human donor in a cohort sampled during active COVID-19. The chain uses TRBV25-1 and TRBJ2-5; 9 bases match TRBD2. DNA of the CDR3: TGTGCCAGCAGTGAGGGGCGGGAGGGCCCGCGGGAGACCCAGTACTTC. This encodes CASSEGREGPRETQYF.